The subject of this entry is one T cell receptor beta chain. Its antigen is still unknown. No per-base quality is available; no much larger clone lies one base away. The collaborating institutions used their own protocols to collect whole blood in K2EDTA tubes. For TCRbeta analysis, collaborator samples were shipped as frozen whole blood, as isolated PBMCs, or as DNA extracted from either sample type. The sample is drawn from a study of blood T cell repertoires in COVID-19 (dated by TCRdb to 2020 to 2021). Background for the entire study: Collaborator samples came from the United States, Italy and Spain and covered acute and convalescent phases of COVID-19. The prospective study material was composed of cDNA or gDNA derived from T cells, B-cell-depleted T cells, or PBMCs. Nearly every sample came with metadata listing a de-identified subject ID, COVID-19 status, age in years and sex. The repertoires were released in a freely available public database meant as a resource for research on the immune response to SARS-CoV-2. Where available, HLA class I and class II types were obtained from metadata supplied by the sample provider rather than from assay-based typing. The samples were drawn from two sources: the first 160 participants of the ongoing ImmuneRACE study, and fewer than 1,500 subjects contributed by 6 global collaborators. Deeply sampled blood TCRbeta repertoires from subjects exposed to, actively infected with, or recovered from COVID-19 were included in the dataset.

Sequences MNHEY (CDR1) and SVGAGI (CDR2) are obtained from the germline V gene. Measured from the cysteine to the phenylalanine, the CDR3 is 14 residues long. The only DNA kept is the CDR3, 42 bases in frame from the first base. For this chain, trimming is 2 bases at the V end and 3 bases at the J end, and the number of junction bases without a gene match is 1. Study-level results and caveats: The amount of clinical and demographic metadata varied by source and participant and was provided uncurated.

TCRbeta CDR3 regions were amplified from genomic DNA using the immunoSEQ Assay, a bias-controlled multiplex PCR. As for the authors' bioinformatics: The number of nucleated cells in each sample was estimated by amplification of reference gene primers within the assay. To quantify the absolute abundance of each unique TCRbeta CDR3 rearrangement, sequence reads were collapsed and filtered. For each sample, productive Simpson clonality was calculated as the square root of Simpson's diversity index across productive rearrangements. Entries here come from immuneACCESS through TCRdb and include only in-frame sequences with V and J called. Some clones fail to appear in such tables; in the studies checked, an unresolved V gene covers under half of the shortfall, and the cause of the remainder is unknown. V and J calls and clone size are copied from that table; D and trimming were computed from the DNA. The sample profile shows 250,000 or so clones; 75% to 90% of them were found once. About 2.1% of the sample rests with the top ten.

Sequences were obtained from peripheral blood. The source is a young man with active or convalescent COVID-19. The V and J segments used are TRBV6-5 and TRBJ2-3; TRBD2 agrees with 8 junctional bases. The CDR3 reads CASSYVAGTDTQYF. The DNA is TGTGCCAGCAGTTACGTAGCGGGGACAGATACGCAGTATTTT.